This note documents a single TCR beta chain sequence. This sample was included in a study of shared clonotypes between healthy human individuals. On the study more broadly: Per donor, CD8 memory used one plate, CD8 naive used two, CD4 memory used three and CD4 naive used three.

Measured with immunoSEQ multiplex PCR; TCRdb has only the in-frame clones, and not every one. The sample lists 550,000 to 850,000 clones, over 60% occurring once. CDR3 length equals 17 residues. Trimming removed 3 bases from V and 0 bases from J; junction bases left unmatched: 6. Germline lookup yields CDR1 SGHRS and CDR2 YFSETQ. The V call is TRBV5-1, the J call TRBJ2-1; 10 bases line up with TRBD1. Sequences were obtained from memory CD4+ T cells sorted from blood. Subset described: CD45RA-negative fraction. This clonotype was obtained from a woman aged 30 to 39 in good health. The CDR3 reads CASSSGTGVDSYNEQFF. The CDR3 coding sequence is TGCGCCAGCAGCTCCGGGACAGGGGTGGACTCCTACAATGAGCAGTTCTTC.